The 22 T cell receptor beta chains below come from one sample, sequenced in a study of CD8+ T cells in alopecia areata. Sample treatment: oral pan-JAK inhibitor, 5-10 mg twice daily. Reverse transcribed after extraction, RNA yielded cDNA as the sequencing template. Profiled with immunoSEQ multiplex PCR; TCRdb holds only in-frame clones, not every one. The table shows about 210,000 clones, with 64% occurring only once. The sample was CD4+ T cells sorted from blood, taken at week 4, from a patient treated with tofacitinib. The receptors derive from a human donor with alopecia areata.

This clone was detected only a few times. V is TRBV5-1 and J is TRBJ1-1; D perhaps matches TRBD1 (5 bases). The CDR3 extends over 12 amino acids. V gave up 5 bases and J gave up 6 bases, with 11 bases separating them. Germline V lookup: CDR1 SGHRS, CDR2 YFSETQ. The CDR3 reads CASRGEVSEAFF. DNA for the CDR3: TGCGCCAGCAGGGGGGAGGTGTCTGAAGCTTTCTTT.

The chain is built from TRBV29-1 and TRBJ2-6; no reliable D call. Germline V gene lookup returns CDR1 SQVTM and CDR2 ANQGSEA. The CDR3 sequence is 12 residues long. V shed 6 bases and J shed 4 bases, with 7 bases lying between them. The CDR3 region has the DNA TGCAGCGTGGCGCAGGGGGCCAACGTCCTGACTTTC. Its protein is CSVAQGANVLTF.

Turning to this clone: A read error may produce the germline difference seen at one junction end. This chain joins TRBV10-3 and TRBJ1-1; D is unresolved. The CDR3 has 14 residues. Per germline, CDR1 ENHRY and CDR2 SYGVKD. CDR3 loop: CASSYSGSRTEAFF. CDR3 nucleotide sequence: TGTGCCAGCAGTTACTCCGGCAGCCGTACTGAAGCTTTCTTT.

CDR3 nucleotide sequence: TGTGCCAGCAGCTTAGCAGGGGTCTCCTACAATGAGCAGTTCTTC. Encoded protein: CASSLAGVSYNEQFF. The chain joins TRBV7-9 to TRBJ2-1; possibly TRBD1 for D (5 bases). There are 15 residues in the CDR3. Trimming took 0 bases from V and 0 from J, leaving 6 bases between them. Germline V lookup: CDR1 SEHNR, CDR2 FQNEAQ (reference sequence).

This chain joins TRBV29-1 and TRBJ2-7, with D perhaps matching TRBD1 (6 bases). The CDR3 extends over 13 amino acids. Trimming took off 4 bases at V and 2 bases at J, with 12 bases between the two ends. Germline CDR1 is SQVTM and CDR2 is ANQGSEA. The CDR3: CSVGFRGTYEQYF. The CDR3 DNA sequence: TGCAGCGTTGGGTTCAGGGGAACCTACGAGCAGTACTTC.

The chain joins TRBV5-1 to TRBJ2-5; 8 positions agree with TRBD1. CDR1 is SGHRS, CDR2 YFSETQ, per germline. This CDR3 has 15 amino acids. Germline trimming cut 3 bases from V and 5 bases from J; bases unmatched to any gene: 9. The CDR3 reads CASSYGQGKGETQYF. In nucleotides, the CDR3 is TGCGCCAGCAGCTACGGACAGGGAAAGGGGGAGACCCAGTACTTC.

The rearrangement joins TRBV7-9 to TRBJ1-2; D remains ambiguous. The germline gives CDR1 SEHNR, CDR2 FQNEAQ (reference sequence). This CDR3 spans 11 amino acids. The germline V and J ends were trimmed by 5 bases and 8 bases, with 9 bases remaining between them. In DNA form, the CDR3 reads TGTGCCAGCAGCCCCGCCTACGGCTACACCTTC. Translation gives CASSPAYGYTF.

This clone was found a few times. The CDR3 loop reads CASSFLRRETQYF. CDR3 nucleotide sequence: TGTGCCAGCAGCTTCTTGCGGAGAGAGACCCAGTACTTC. V gene TRBV5-8 combines with J gene TRBJ2-5; D call uncertain. The germline V gene has CDR1 SGHTS and CDR2 YDEGEE. The CDR3 runs to 13 residues. V shed 2 bases and J shed 4 bases, with 9 bases lying between them.

This chain uses TRBV6-5 with TRBJ2-7; the match to TRBD2 covers 11 bases. Germline V gives CDR1 MNHEY, CDR2 SVGAGI. The CDR3 covers 14 residues. After removal of 4 bases from V and 2 bases from J, the junction contained 1 base not matched to a gene. The chain's CDR3 is CASSLAGGTYEQYF. The DNA for the CDR3 is TGTGCCAGCAGTTTAGCGGGGGGGACCTACGAGCAGTACTTC.

Turning to this clone: Within the sample, other DNA sequences also encode this same CDR3. This chain connects TRBV5-1 to TRBJ2-1; 8 bases are a match to TRBD1. The V gene's germline CDR1 is SGHRS and CDR2 YFSETQ. The V gene end was trimmed by 0 bases and the J gene end by 6 bases; junction bases not matched to a gene: 2. The CDR3 loop spans 14 amino acids. The CDR3 nucleotides are TGCGCCAGCAGCTTGGGTGACAGGGGCAATGAGCAGTTCTTC. As protein: CASSLGDRGNEQFF.

The chain combines TRBV7-2 with TRBJ2-5, with D possibly matching TRBD2 (6 bases). The CDR3 has 13 residues. The germline V and J ends were trimmed by 4 bases and 4 bases, with 10 bases remaining between them. Germline V gene sequence: CDR1 SGHTA, CDR2 FQGNSA. The CDR3: CASSSNSGETQYF. In nucleotides, the CDR3 is TGTGCCAGCAGCTCCAATAGCGGAGAGACCCAGTACTTC. Filled out from reference TRBV7-2 and TRBJ2-5, the complete variable domain reads GAGVSQSPSNKVTEKGKDVELRCDPISGHTALYWYRQSLGQGLEFLIYFQGNSAPDKSGLPSDRFSAERTGGSVSTLTIQRTQQEDSAVYLCASSSNSGETQYFGPGTRLLVL.

The chain couples TRBV2 to TRBJ2-1; a weak D match, TRBD2 (6 bases). V dropped 4 bases and J dropped 0 bases, with 13 bases sitting between them. CDR1 and CDR2 (germline): SNHLY, FYNNEI. The CDR3 loop spans 16 amino acids. For the CDR3, the DNA is TGTGCCAGCAGTGGCAGGGTAGCGGTCTCCTACAATGAGCAGTTCTTC. The encoded protein is CASSGRVAVSYNEQFF. Looking up the rest from reference TRBV2 and TRBJ2-1 gives the full variable domain: EPEVTQTPSHQVTQMGQEVILRCVPISNHLYFYWYRQILGQKVEFLVSFYNNEISEKSEIFDDQFSVERPDGSNFTLKIRSTKLEDSAMYFCASSGRVAVSYNEQFFGPGTRLTVL.

The V gene is TRBV4-2, the J gene TRBJ2-3, with a tentative D call TRBD2 (7 bases). This CDR3 is built from 17 residues. Trimming shortened V by 0 bases and J by 5 bases, and 18 bases separated the two germline ends. The germline gives CDR1 LGHNA, CDR2 YNFKEQ. Here the CDR3 reads CASSQDRGGPREDTQYF. The CDR3 region has the DNA TGTGCCAGCAGCCAAGATCGCGGGGGCCCGAGGGAAGATACGCAGTATTTT.

This clone was picked up one time. V is TRBV2 and J is TRBJ1-2; 8 bases align to TRBD1. Looked up from germline, CDR1 is SNHLY and CDR2 is FYNNEI. CDR3 length: 16 residues. V gave up 6 bases and J gave up 4 bases; unmatched junction bases: 13. CDR3 nucleotides: TGTGCCAGCAGGATGGACAGGGACAGTGGAGTCTATGGCTACACCTTC. Protein sequence: CASRMDRDSGVYGYTF. The full variable domain, completed using reference TRBV2 and TRBJ1-2, is EPEVTQTPSHQVTQMGQEVILRCVPISNHLYFYWYRQILGQKVEFLVSFYNNEISEKSEIFDDQFSVERPDGSNFTLKIRSTKLEDSAMYFCASRMDRDSGVYGYTFGSGTRLTVV.

The chain recombines TRBV18 with TRBJ1-4; possible D gene TRBD1, 5 bases. CDR3 length: 15 amino acids. The V end lost 2 bases, the J end lost 7 bases, and 14 bases lay between the germline ends. CDR1 and CDR2 from the germline V gene are KGHSH and LQKENI. The CDR3 spells CASSPTGVNGEKLFF. The CDR3 coding sequence is TGTGCCAGCTCACCAACAGGTGTGAATGGTGAAAAACTGTTTTTT. Using reference TRBV18 and TRBJ1-4 for the parts outside the CDR3, the full variable domain is NAGVMQNPRHLVRRRGQEARLRCSPMKGHSHVYWYRQLPEEGLKFMVYLQKENIIDESGMPKERFSAEFPKEGPSILRIQQVVRGDSAAYFCASSPTGVNGEKLFFGSGTQLSVL.

The chain joins TRBV23-1 to TRBJ1-2; maybe TRBD1 (5 bases). TRBV23-1 is marked as an open reading frame, function uncertain. Trimming pared 0 bases from V and 7 bases from J, leaving 6 bases between. The CDR3 consists of 12 residues. As DNA, the CDR3 is TGCGCCAGCAGTCAATCGGGGGTTGGCTACACCTTC. Protein product: CASSQSGVGYTF.

This rearrangement joins TRBV2 to TRBJ1-4, with 7 bases that match TRBD1. Per the germline V gene, CDR1 is SNHLY and CDR2 is FYNNEI. V lost 7 bases, J lost 0 bases, and 5 bases stayed unmatched. This CDR3 comprises 15 residues. The CDR3 DNA sequence: TGTGCCAGCATCCCCAGGGGGACAACTAATGAAAAACTGTTTTTT. Its translation: CASIPRGTTNEKLFF.

The gene calls are TRBV19 and TRBJ1-5; D uncertain. CDR3 length: 14 amino acids. V was cut by 7 bases and J by 4 bases, with 14 bases left in between. The germline V gene has CDR1 LNHDA and CDR2 SQIVND (reference sequence). CDR3 region: CASTPPGSNQPQHF. CDR3 coding DNA: TGTGCCAGTACACCACCCGGGTCTAATCAGCCCCAGCATTTT.

The V call is TRBV15, the J call TRBJ1-2, with D tentatively TRBD1 (6 bases). Germline V gene lookup returns CDR1 LNHNV and CDR2 YYDKDF (reference sequence). Trimming left V 5 bases short and J 7 bases short, with 14 bases between. The CDR3 covers 13 residues. In DNA form, the CDR3 reads TGTGCCACCAGCGGTACAGGGAGGGCTGGCTACACCTTC. Protein product: CATSGTGRAGYTF. Complete variable domain (other parts from reference TRBV15 and TRBJ1-2): DAMVIQNPRYQVTQFGKPVTLSCSQTLNHNVMYWYQQKSSQAPKLLFHYYDKDFNNEADTPDNFQSRRPNTSFCFLDIRSPGLGDTAMYLCATSGTGRAGYTFGSGTRLTVV.

The chain combines TRBV7-2 with TRBJ1-1; weak D call: TRBD1 (5 bases). V lost 1 base to trimming and J lost 11 bases, with 8 bases between them. Germline V gene data show CDR1 as SGHTA and CDR2 as FQGNSA. The CDR3 is 11 amino acids. In DNA, the CDR3 is TGTGCCAGCAGCTTAGGGGGGGAGGCTTTCTTT. It is translated as CASSLGGEAFF.

This chain links TRBV2 with TRBJ2-3; D ambiguous. Germline assignment: CDR1 SNHLY and CDR2 FYNNEI. This CDR3 is built from 14 residues. Trimming stripped 2 bases from V and 6 bases from J, with 12 bases between. CDR3 coding DNA: TGTGCCAGCAGTGAACCGTCTAGTCGGGATACGCAGTATTTT. Translation gives CASSEPSSRDTQYF.

The chain recombines TRBV7-2 with TRBJ2-1; D is unresolved. CDR1 is SGHTA and CDR2 is FQGNSA in the germline V gene. There are 12 residues in the CDR3. V gave up 1 base and J gave up 7 bases, with 5 bases separating them. The CDR3 sequence: CASSLVLNEQFF. The CDR3 bases are TGTGCCAGCAGCTTAGTTTTGAATGAGCAGTTCTTC.